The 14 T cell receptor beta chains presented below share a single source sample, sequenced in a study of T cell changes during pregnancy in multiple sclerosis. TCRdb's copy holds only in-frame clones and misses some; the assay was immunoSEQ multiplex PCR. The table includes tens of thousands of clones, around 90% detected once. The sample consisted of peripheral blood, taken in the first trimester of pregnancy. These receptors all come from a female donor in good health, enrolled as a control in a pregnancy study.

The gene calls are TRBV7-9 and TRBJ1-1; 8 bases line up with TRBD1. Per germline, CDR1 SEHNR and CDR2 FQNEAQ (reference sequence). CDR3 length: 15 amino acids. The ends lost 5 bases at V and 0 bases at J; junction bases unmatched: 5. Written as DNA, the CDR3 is TGTGCCAGCAGCGCGCACAGGGGGATGAACACTGAAGCTTTCTTT. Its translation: CASSAHRGMNTEAFF.

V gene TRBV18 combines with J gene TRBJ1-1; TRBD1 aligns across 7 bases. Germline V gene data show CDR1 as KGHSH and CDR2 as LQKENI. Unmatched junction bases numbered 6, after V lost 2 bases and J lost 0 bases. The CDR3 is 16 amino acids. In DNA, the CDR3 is TGTGCCAGCTCACCAGGACCGGGACAGATGAACACTGAAGCTTTCTTT. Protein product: CASSPGPGQMNTEAFF.

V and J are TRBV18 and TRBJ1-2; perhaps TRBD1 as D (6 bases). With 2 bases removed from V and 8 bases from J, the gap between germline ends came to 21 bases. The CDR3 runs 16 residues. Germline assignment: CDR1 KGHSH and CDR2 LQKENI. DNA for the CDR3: TGTGCCAGCTCACCAAACGTTGAAACAGGGATTAAGGGCTACACCTTC. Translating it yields CASSPNVETGIKGYTF.

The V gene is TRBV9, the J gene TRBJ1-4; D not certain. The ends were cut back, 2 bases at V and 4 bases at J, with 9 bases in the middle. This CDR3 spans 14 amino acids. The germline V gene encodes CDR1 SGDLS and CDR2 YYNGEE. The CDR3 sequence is CASSVRGVNEKLFF. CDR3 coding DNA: TGTGCCAGCAGCGTTCGAGGAGTTAATGAAAAACTGTTTTTT.

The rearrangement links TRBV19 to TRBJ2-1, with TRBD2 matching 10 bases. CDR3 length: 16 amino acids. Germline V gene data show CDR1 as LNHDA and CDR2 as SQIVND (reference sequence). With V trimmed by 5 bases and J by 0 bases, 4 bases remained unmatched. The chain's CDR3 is CASSPLAGGSYNEQFF. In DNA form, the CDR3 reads TGTGCCAGTAGTCCGTTAGCGGGGGGCTCCTACAATGAGCAGTTCTTC.

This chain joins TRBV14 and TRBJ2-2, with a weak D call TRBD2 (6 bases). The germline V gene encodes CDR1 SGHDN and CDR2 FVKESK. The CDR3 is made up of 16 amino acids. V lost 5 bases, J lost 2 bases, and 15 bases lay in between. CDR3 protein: CASSAQRGLNTGELFF. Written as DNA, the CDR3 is TGTGCCAGCAGCGCCCAAAGGGGACTTAACACCGGGGAGCTGTTTTTT.

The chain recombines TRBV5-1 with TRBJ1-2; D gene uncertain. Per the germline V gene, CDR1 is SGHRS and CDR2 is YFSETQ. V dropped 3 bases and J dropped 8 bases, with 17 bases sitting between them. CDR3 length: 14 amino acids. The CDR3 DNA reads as TGCGCCAGCAGCTCAAGCCAGGCAGCTATGGGCTACACCTTC. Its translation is CASSSSQAAMGYTF.

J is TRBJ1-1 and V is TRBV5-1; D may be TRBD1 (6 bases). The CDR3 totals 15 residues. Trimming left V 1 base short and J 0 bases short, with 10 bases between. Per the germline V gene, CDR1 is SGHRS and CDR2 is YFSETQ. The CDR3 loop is CASSLIGGMNTEAFF. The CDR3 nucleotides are TGCGCCAGCAGCTTGATAGGGGGAATGAACACTGAAGCTTTCTTT.

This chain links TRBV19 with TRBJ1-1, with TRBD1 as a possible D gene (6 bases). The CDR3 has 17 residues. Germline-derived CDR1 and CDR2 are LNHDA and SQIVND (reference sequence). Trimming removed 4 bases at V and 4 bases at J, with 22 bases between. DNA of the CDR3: TGTGCCAGTAGTACAGTCTACAGGGACCGGGGTGGCACTGAAGCTTTCTTT. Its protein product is CASSTVYRDRGGTEAFF.

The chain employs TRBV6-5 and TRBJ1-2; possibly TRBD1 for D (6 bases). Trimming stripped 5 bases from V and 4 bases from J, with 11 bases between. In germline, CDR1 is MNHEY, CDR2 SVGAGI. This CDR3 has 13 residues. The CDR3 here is CASSPDRFYGYTF. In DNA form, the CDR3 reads TGTGCCAGCAGTCCCGACAGGTTCTATGGCTACACCTTC.

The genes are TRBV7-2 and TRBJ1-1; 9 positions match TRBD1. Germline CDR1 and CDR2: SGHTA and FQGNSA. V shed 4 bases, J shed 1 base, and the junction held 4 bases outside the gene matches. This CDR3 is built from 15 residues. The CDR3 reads CASSSQGQGNTEAFF. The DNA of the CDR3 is TGTGCCAGCAGCTCCCAGGGACAGGGGAACACTGAAGCTTTCTTT.

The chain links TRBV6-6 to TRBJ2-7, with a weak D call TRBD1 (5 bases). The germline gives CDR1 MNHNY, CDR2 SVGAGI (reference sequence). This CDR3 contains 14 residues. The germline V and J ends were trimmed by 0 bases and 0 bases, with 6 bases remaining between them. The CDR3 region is CASSYSDSSYEQYF. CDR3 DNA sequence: TGTGCCAGCAGTTACTCAGACAGCTCCTACGAGCAGTACTTC.

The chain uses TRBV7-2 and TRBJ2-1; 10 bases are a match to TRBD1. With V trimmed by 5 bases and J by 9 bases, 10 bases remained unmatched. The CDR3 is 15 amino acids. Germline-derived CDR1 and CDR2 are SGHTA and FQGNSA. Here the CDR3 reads CASSLTDRGHGEQFF. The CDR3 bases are TGTGCCAGCAGCCTGACCGACAGGGGGCACGGTGAGCAGTTCTTC. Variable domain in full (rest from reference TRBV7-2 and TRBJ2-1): GAGVSQSPSNKVTEKGKDVELRCDPISGHTALYWYRQSLGQGLEFLIYFQGNSAPDKSGLPSDRFSAERTGGSVSTLTIQRTQQEDSAVYLCASSLTDRGHGEQFFGPGTRLTVL.

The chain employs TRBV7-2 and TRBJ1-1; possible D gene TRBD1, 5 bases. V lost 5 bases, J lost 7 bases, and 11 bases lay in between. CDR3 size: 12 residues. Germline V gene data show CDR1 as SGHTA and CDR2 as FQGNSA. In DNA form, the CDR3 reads TGTGCCAGCAGCGGCAGGGTGAGTGAAGCTTTCTTT. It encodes CASSGRVSEAFF.